The 13 T cell receptor beta chains below come from one sample, sequenced in a study of technical replicates of blood from several donors. The method was immunoSEQ multiplex PCR; TCRdb's version includes in-frame clones alone and lacks a portion of them. The repertoire holds 25,000 to 40,000 clones, just over 90% seen once, with roughly 4% in the top ten. The specimen sequenced was PBMCs. Receptor source: a human donor in good health. Some clones in this sample may be carry-over from other donors' samples.

The rearrangement links TRBV11-2 to TRBJ1-3; TRBD1 might be the D (5 bases). Trimming took 7 bases from V and 0 from J, leaving 16 bases between them. CDR1 and CDR2 (germline): SGHAT, FQNNGV. The CDR3 spans 16 residues. CDR3 sequence reads: CASTEWGGLSGNTIYF. The CDR3 DNA follows: TGTGCCAGCACCGAGTGGGGGGGACTCTCTGGAAACACCATATATTTT. The whole variable domain, remainder taken from reference TRBV11-2 and TRBJ1-3, is EAGVAQSPRYKIIEKRQSVAFWCNPISGHATLYWYQQILGQGPKLLIQFQNNGVVDDSQLPKDRFSAERLKGVDSTLKIQPAKLEDSAVYLCASTEWGGLSGNTIYFGEGSWLTVV.

The chain is built from TRBV5-4 and TRBJ1-2, with unresolved D. The CDR3 is 15 amino acids. CDR1 and CDR2 (germline): SGHNT, YYREEE (reference sequence). V dropped 3 bases and J dropped 7 bases, with 19 bases sitting between them. The CDR3 sequence: CASSSSKTLIRGYTF. Written as DNA, the CDR3 is TGTGCCAGCAGCTCCTCGAAGACTCTTATACGTGGCTACACCTTC.

The chain couples TRBV5-1 to TRBJ2-1, with 12 nucleotides matching TRBD2. Germline V gene lookup returns CDR1 SGHRS and CDR2 YFSETQ. The CDR3 totals 17 residues. V was pared by 0 bases and J by 6 bases, with 7 bases of the junction left unmatched. For the CDR3, the DNA is TGCGCCAGCAGCTTGGATCTAGCGGGAGGGCCAGGCAATGAGCAGTTCTTC. This encodes CASSLDLAGGPGNEQFF.

This chain links TRBV2 with TRBJ1-2, with a tentative D call TRBD1 (5 bases). Germline loops: CDR1 SNHLY, CDR2 FYNNEI. Trimming took 7 bases from V and 5 from J, leaving 20 bases between them. The CDR3 covers 15 residues. The DNA of the CDR3 is TGTGCCAGCAAGAGAGCCCGGGACTTAGCTTATGGCTACACCTTC. Its translation is CASKRARDLAYGYTF.

The CDR3 loop reads CASSGRRTGANTEAFF. The CDR3 DNA is TGTGCCAGCAGCGGACGGCGGACAGGGGCTAACACTGAAGCTTTCTTT. The chain employs TRBV5-4 and TRBJ1-1; 9 bases match TRBD1. Germline values: CDR1 SGHNT, CDR2 YYREEE (reference sequence). The trim removed 4 bases at V and 2 bases at J, leaving 9 bases unmatched. The CDR3 is 16 amino acids.

V gene TRBV11-3 combines with J gene TRBJ2-2, with 10 bases matching TRBD2. CDR3 length equals 16 residues. With 5 bases clipped from V and 6 bases from J, the junction kept 9 bases outside the gene matches. Germline CDR1 is SGHNT and CDR2 is YENEEA. CDR3 DNA sequence: TGTGCCAGCAGCCCCGCTAGCGGGAGAGGGGCCGGGGAGCTGTTTTTT. Its translation: CASSPASGRGAGELFF.

The chain couples TRBV4-2 to TRBJ1-6, with 10 positions matching TRBD1. The CDR3 has 18 amino acids. With V trimmed by 0 bases and J by 9 bases, 11 bases remained unmatched. Looked up from germline, CDR1 is LGHNA and CDR2 is YNFKEQ. The chain's CDR3 is CASSQDGAGQGIGSPLHF. As DNA, the CDR3 is TGTGCCAGCAGCCAAGATGGGGCGGGACAGGGGATTGGTTCACCCCTCCACTTT.

This clone was detected a few times. The chain has TRBV6-4 and TRBJ2-2; no clear D. Germline V gene lookup returns CDR1 MRHNA and CDR2 SNTAGT. CDR3 length: 13 amino acids. Trimming cost V 1 base and J 4 bases, with 4 bases left between them. The CDR3 spells CASSDYITGELFF. In DNA, the CDR3 is TGTGCCAGCAGTGACTATATCACCGGGGAGCTGTTTTTT.

This sequence joins TRBV29-1 and TRBJ1-1; a weak D match, TRBD1 (5 bases). Germline values: CDR1 SQVTM, CDR2 ANQGSEA. V dropped 7 bases and J dropped 0 bases, with 9 bases sitting between them. CDR3 length: 12 residues. Here the CDR3 reads CSAPGMNTEAFF. In DNA, the CDR3 is TGCAGCGCTCCAGGGATGAACACTGAAGCTTTCTTT.

This clone was counted a single time. The rearrangement uses TRBV5-6 and TRBJ1-1; D ambiguous. Germline V gene data show CDR1 as SGHDT and CDR2 as YYEEEE. This CDR3 spans 15 amino acids. Trimming stripped 5 bases from V and 0 bases from J, with 14 bases between. CDR3 sequence (DNA): TGTGCCAGCAGGGCGGCGGATAGGTTGAACACTGAAGCTTTCTTT. This sequence encodes CASRAADRLNTEAFF.

This chain links TRBV4-1 with TRBJ1-5, with D possibly matching TRBD1 (5 bases). The CDR3 runs 14 residues. V lost 2 bases and J 5 bases, leaving 10 bases between the germline ends. Germline CDR1 reads MGHRA; CDR2 reads YSYEKL. Here the CDR3 reads CASSQLGLHQPQHF. The CDR3 nucleotides are TGCGCCAGCAGCCAATTGGGACTTCATCAGCCCCAGCATTTT.

The sample holds one count of this clone. The gene calls are TRBV14 and TRBJ2-1; weak D call: TRBD1 (6 bases). There are 16 residues in the CDR3. V was pared by 5 bases and J by 5 bases, with 19 bases between. The germline CDR1 and CDR2 sequences are SGHDN and FVKESK. As DNA, the CDR3 is TGTGCCAGCAGCTTCATAAACCGGGACACAGACAATGAGCAGTTCTTC. This sequence encodes CASSFINRDTDNEQFF.

The CDR3 DNA reads as TGTGCCAGCAGCTTAGGCGAGGTGGCTAGCGGGACGAAGACCCAGTACTTC. It codes for CASSLGEVASGTKTQYF. The rearrangement uses TRBV13 and TRBJ2-5, with TRBD2 matching over 9 bases. The ends lost 0 bases at V and 6 bases at J; junction bases unmatched: 11. The CDR3 runs to 17 residues. Germline lookup yields CDR1 PRHDT and CDR2 FYEKMQ (reference sequence).